The next 27 T cell receptor beta chains were all read from a single sample in a study of response to subunit inactivated influenza vaccine. TCRdb reprocessed the RT-PCR reads via MiXCR and lists one record per CDR3 protein. In the table there are 530,000 or so distinct CDR3 sequences, around 13% of which are singletons. This material consisted of PBMCs from blood, taken 11 to 12 days after vaccination. The receptor source for this set is a man aged 45 to 65 who received an inactivated influenza vaccine.

The sample holds a few counts of this clonotype. An end of the junction does not agree with germline; a read error may underlie this. The chain combines TRBV5-1 with TRBJ1-1; D is uncertain. Per germline, CDR1 SGHRS and CDR2 YFSETQ. The CDR3 is 13 residues long. The CDR3 bases are TGCGCCAGCAGCTTGGCCGGTCTTTCTGACGCTTTCTTT. Its translation is CASSLAGLSDAFF.

In its sample, this clonotype was seen a few times. The chain has TRBV9 and TRBJ2-3; D may be TRBD1 (5 bases). Trimming pared 4 bases from V and 6 bases from J, leaving 15 bases between. CDR1 and CDR2 (germline): SGDLS, YYNGEE. This CDR3 region has 14 residues. CDR3: CASSPDRVRDTQYF. As DNA, the CDR3 is TGTGCCAGCAGCCCCGACAGAGTTCGCGATACGCAGTATTTT.

This sequence joins TRBV6-5 and TRBJ2-3, with TRBD1 as a possible D gene (6 bases). V was clipped by 1 base and J by 4 bases, with 15 bases between them. The germline V gene encodes CDR1 MNHEY and CDR2 SVGAGI. The CDR3 loop spans 16 amino acids. As DNA, the CDR3 is TGTGCCAGCAGTTACTTCATGGGTGAGGGGGCAGATACGCAGTATTTT. Protein: CASSYFMGEGADTQYF.

The rearrangement joins TRBV4-3 to TRBJ2-3, with D perhaps TRBD1 (5 bases). This CDR3 has 16 amino acids. Per germline, CDR1 LGHNA and CDR2 YSLEER. Trimming stripped 0 bases from V and 2 bases from J, with 12 bases between. The DNA of the CDR3 is TGCGCCAGCAGCCAAGATTGGGGCATTTTCACAGATACGCAGTATTTT. Translation: CASSQDWGIFTDTQYF.

This clonotype has only a few counts. The rearrangement links TRBV4-3 to TRBJ2-3; 11 bases align to TRBD2. Germline loops: CDR1 LGHNA, CDR2 YSLEER. After removal of 3 bases from V and 4 bases from J, the junction contained 12 bases not matched to a gene. This CDR3 is built from 18 residues. This CDR3 reads CASSHEIGVAGGADTQYF. The CDR3, as DNA: TGCGCCAGCAGCCATGAAATCGGGGTAGCGGGGGGGGCAGATACGCAGTATTTT.

In DNA form, the CDR3 reads TGTGCCAGCAGGGCAAGAGGGGGTCGGCGCAATCAGCCCCAGCATTTT. This gives the protein CASRARGGRRNQPQHF. V is TRBV6-1 and J is TRBJ1-5; D may be TRBD1 (6 bases). The CDR3 length is 16 residues. The ends were cut back, 6 bases at V and 2 bases at J, with 17 bases in the middle. In germline, CDR1 is MNHNS, CDR2 SASEGT.

V gene TRBV4-1 combines with J gene TRBJ1-2; no definite D call. This CDR3 contains 14 residues. V was pared by 1 base and J by 10 bases, with 16 bases between. Germline-derived CDR1 and CDR2 are MGHRA and YSYEKL. This CDR3 is CASSQAPAVYDYTF. The CDR3 nucleotides read TGCGCCAGCAGCCAAGCCCCAGCCGTTTACGACTACACCTTC.

The chain recombines TRBV9 with TRBJ2-5, with 11 bases lining up with TRBD2. Germline lookup yields CDR1 SGDLS and CDR2 YYNGEE. V dropped 3 bases and J dropped 3; count of bases not matched to a gene: 1. This CDR3 comprises 14 residues. The DNA of the CDR3 is TGTGCCAGCAGCGGGGGACTAGCGGAAGAGACCCAGTACTTC. Translation gives CASSGGLAEETQYF.

The chain combines TRBV7-9 with TRBJ2-7; D is undetermined. Trimming removed 2 bases at V and 3 bases at J, with 5 bases between. From germline, CDR1 is SEHNR and CDR2 FQNEAQ (reference sequence). The CDR3 loop spans 12 amino acids. CDR3: CASSLFLYEQYF. CDR3 bases: TGTGCCAGCAGCTTATTCCTCTACGAGCAGTACTTC.

This clonotype was counted between two and nine times. V gene TRBV15 combines with J gene TRBJ2-7; D is undetermined. Trimming removed 4 bases from V and 0 bases from J, with 10 bases in between. The CDR3 consists of 14 residues. Germline-derived CDR1 and CDR2 are LNHNV and YYDKDF (reference sequence). This chain's CDR3 is CATSKSESSYEQYF. The CDR3, as DNA: TGTGCCACCAGCAAATCGGAAAGCTCCTACGAGCAGTACTTC. Full variable domain (remainder filled in from reference TRBV15 and TRBJ2-7): DAMVIQNPRYQVTQFGKPVTLSCSQTLNHNVMYWYQQKSSQAPKLLFHYYDKDFNNEADTPDNFQSRRPNTSFCFLDIRSPGLGDTAMYLCATSKSESSYEQYFGPGTRLTVT.

On this clonotype: Here the CDR3 omits its conserved ending phenylalanine or tryptophan, so a read error is the likely source. The limits of the CDR3 on the DNA are not certain, so only TCRdb's listed CDR3 is given. This sequence joins TRBV11-2 and TRBJ2-1. Inclusive of both ends, the CDR3 amounts to 11 amino acids. The germline gives CDR1 SGHAT, CDR2 FQNNGV. The CDR3 spells CASSFDGVQGL.

This clonotype was recorded a few times. The rearrangement joins TRBV7-2 to TRBJ1-5; D is unclear. The CDR3 extends over 15 amino acids. Looked up from germline, CDR1 is SGHTA and CDR2 is FQGNSA. V was shortened by 7 bases and J by 0 bases, with 13 bases between the two germline ends. The CDR3, as DNA: TGTGCCAGCAACCGGGCCAGTAATAGCAATCAGCCCCAGCATTTT. Its protein product is CASNRASNSNQPQHF. Complete variable domain (other parts from reference TRBV7-2 and TRBJ1-5): GAGVSQSPSNKVTEKGKDVELRCDPISGHTALYWYRQSLGQGLEFLIYFQGNSAPDKSGLPSDRFSAERTGGSVSTLTIQRTQQEDSAVYLCASNRASNSNQPQHFGDGTRLSIL.

The table lists this clonotype with a few counts. The chain joins TRBV6-2 or TRBV6-3 to TRBJ2-1, with 10 nucleotides matching TRBD2. Losses at the gene ends were 7 bases for V and 0 bases for J; bases not matched to a gene: 9. CDR1 is MNHEY and CDR2 is SVGEGT in the germline V gene. The CDR3 sequence is 17 residues long. In DNA form, the CDR3 reads TGTGCCAGCACCCCCGGGACTAGCGCATACTCCTACAATGAGCAGTTCTTC. It is translated as CASTPGTSAYSYNEQFF.

This clonotype was observed a handful of times. The chain links TRBV12-3 or TRBV12-4 to TRBJ2-6; D unclear. The CDR3 is 17 amino acids. The V gene lost 4 bases and the J gene lost 0 bases, with 13 bases spanning the gap. The CDR3: CASSSRQASSGANVLTF. CDR3 DNA sequence: TGTGCCAGCAGTTCCCGACAAGCATCCTCTGGGGCCAACGTCCTGACTTTC.

CDR3 residues: CATHDLAKNIQYF. DNA of the CDR3: TGTGCCACCCACGACCTAGCCAAAAACATTCAGTACTTC. The rearrangement uses TRBV15 and TRBJ2-4; D is ambiguous. CDR1 and CDR2 (germline): LNHNV, YYDKDF (reference sequence). The CDR3 length is 13 residues. Trimming took off 8 bases at V and 0 bases at J, with 8 bases between the two ends.

The DNA for the CDR3 is TGTGCCATCAATAGCGGGGGAGGTGAAGACATTCAGTACTTC. It is translated as CAINSGGGEDIQYF. The J gene is TRBJ2-4, the V gene TRBV10-3, with 9 bases identical to TRBD2. CDR3 length: 14 amino acids. The V segment lost 7 bases and the J segment 8 bases; nucleotides outside the gene matches: 9. Germline-derived CDR1 and CDR2 are ENHRY and SYGVKD.

V gene TRBV6-6 combines with J gene TRBJ1-3; no reliable D call. CDR1 and CDR2 (germline): MNHNY, SVGAGI (reference sequence). V lost 5 bases to trimming and J lost 3 bases, with 8 bases between them. The CDR3 is 13 amino acids. The CDR3 region is CASSMGYGNTIYF. The CDR3 DNA reads TGTGCCAGCAGTATGGGCTATGGAAACACCATATATTTT.

In this sample, this clonotype turned up a few times. This sequence joins TRBV6-5 and TRBJ2-1; D is undetermined. Germline lookup yields CDR1 MNHEY and CDR2 SVGAGI. V was clipped by 8 bases and J by 9 bases, with 14 bases between them. This CDR3 is 12 amino acids long. The CDR3 protein is CASSSGLGEQFF. DNA of the CDR3: TGTGCCAGCTCTTCGGGCCTCGGTGAGCAGTTCTTC.

Many counts were recorded for this clonotype. The chain carries TRBV5-1 and TRBJ2-7; 9 bases are shared with TRBD1. The germline V gene has CDR1 SGHRS and CDR2 YFSETQ. This CDR3 has 16 amino acids. The V segment lost 4 bases and the J segment 5 bases; nucleotides outside the gene matches: 13. The DNA of the CDR3 is TGCGCCAGCAGCCGCCAGATTGGGACAGGGAAGAACGAGCAGTACTTC. It specifies CASSRQIGTGKNEQYF. Supplemented by reference TRBV5-1 and TRBJ2-7, the full variable domain reads KAGVTQTPRYLIKTRGQQVTLSCSPISGHRSVSWYQQTPGQGLQFLFEYFSETQRNKGNFPGRFSGRQFSNSRSEMNVSTLELGDSALYLCASSRQIGTGKNEQYFGPGTRLTVT.

The V call is TRBV7-2, the J call TRBJ2-7; D is unresolved. Trimming removed 2 bases at V and 6 bases at J, with 11 bases between. CDR1 is SGHTA, CDR2 FQGNSA, per germline. CDR3 length equals 13 residues. The CDR3 loop is CASSLTRQREQYF. The CDR3 DNA reads TGTGCCAGCAGCTTAACAAGGCAGCGCGAGCAGTACTTC. The variable domain in full, completed from reference TRBV7-2 and TRBJ2-7, reads GAGVSQSPSNKVTEKGKDVELRCDPISGHTALYWYRQSLGQGLEFLIYFQGNSAPDKSGLPSDRFSAERTGGSVSTLTIQRTQQEDSAVYLCASSLTRQREQYFGPGTRLTVT.

This clonotype was detected a few times. The chain combines TRBV20-1 with TRBJ2-7; 12 bases are shared with TRBD2. The CDR3 runs to 15 residues. The trim removed 5 bases at V and 6 bases at J, leaving 11 bases unmatched. Germline assignment: CDR1 DFQATT and CDR2 SNEGSKA (reference sequence). The DNA for the CDR3 is TGCAGTGCTCCCCGACTAGCGGGAGTCTCTCTCGAGCAGTACTTC. The encoded protein is CSAPRLAGVSLEQYF.

This clonotype was seen repeatedly, ten times or more. The rearrangement links TRBV12-3 or TRBV12-4 to TRBJ2-7; 7 nucleotides line up with TRBD1. Trimming at V came to 3 bases and at J to 1 base, leaving 3 bases not matched to a gene. CDR3 length equals 14 residues. The CDR3 nucleotides are TGTGCCAGCAGTTTGTACAGGGGATCCTACGAGCAGTACTTC. This translates into CASSLYRGSYEQYF.

The V call is TRBV20-1, the J call TRBJ2-3, with no clear D. This CDR3 has 10 amino acids. CDR1 DFQATT and CDR2 SNEGSKA come from the germline V gene (reference sequence). Here the CDR3 DNA reads TGCAGCCACGACACAGATACGCAGTATTTT. Encoded protein: CSHDTDTQYF.

This clonotype occurred a few times. V usage is TRBV7-9 and J usage is TRBJ1-4; TRBD1 agrees at 7 bases. Germline CDR1 and CDR2: SEHNR and FQNEAQ (reference sequence). The CDR3 is made up of 14 amino acids. The V and J ends lost 4 bases and 6 bases, in that order; junction bases with no gene match: 5. CDR3 sequence: CASSSRGLDEKLFF. In nucleotides, the CDR3 is TGTGCCAGCAGCTCCAGGGGGTTGGATGAAAAACTGTTTTTT.

The chain carries TRBV28 and TRBJ2-7; D is ambiguous. CDR1 and CDR2 from the germline V gene are MDHEN and SYDVKM. CDR3 length equals 12 residues. V was shortened by 6 bases and J by 5 bases, with 11 bases between the two germline ends. This CDR3 reads CASSPGRDEQYF. The CDR3 bases are TGTGCCAGCAGCCCGGGTCGGGACGAGCAGTACTTC.

This clonotype has at least ten counts. The chain has TRBV4-2 and TRBJ2-1; 10 bases match TRBD2. Germline V CDR1 and CDR2: LGHNA, YNFKEQ. The V and J ends lost 0 bases and 10 bases, in that order; junction bases with no gene match: 9. This CDR3 has 16 amino acids. The CDR3 nucleotides read TGTGCCAGCAGCCAAGATGTAGCGGGAGGTCATAGGGAGCAGTTCTTC. Translation gives CASSQDVAGGHREQFF.

This clonotype was picked up a small number of times. This sequence joins TRBV7-8 and TRBJ2-3, with unresolved D. The V gene lost 4 bases and the J gene lost 2 bases, with 13 bases spanning the gap. The CDR3 is made up of 15 amino acids. Germline V gene lookup returns CDR1 SGHVS and CDR2 FQNEAQ. In nucleotides, the CDR3 is TGTGCCAGCAGCTCCCTGGCGCTTTACACAGATACGCAGTATTTT. Its protein product is CASSSLALYTDTQYF.